This T cell receptor (beta chain) was found in a study of CD8 T cells in ankylosing spondylitis. Overall study findings and caveats: Reactive arthritis synovial fluid and blood were previously reported to contain some motif variants. The study looked at matched synovial fluid samples from ankylosing spondylitis patients. Disease-linked clones were reported to be significantly enriched there. Ankylosing spondylitis blood appeared to be characterized by a TCR beta motif of 7 to 9 highly homologous variants.

Libraries of TCR beta came from quantitative 5'-RACE with molecular barcodes. TCRdb reanalysed the 5' RACE reads using MiXCR and keeps one entry per CDR3 protein. The sample holds fewer than 350,000 distinct CDR3 sequences; under 14% are singletons and the top ten take around 10%. This clonotype was recorded at least ten times. Its antigen is not known. The germline CDR1 and CDR2 sequences are DFQATT and SNEGSKA (reference sequence). Unmatched junction bases numbered 5, after V lost 5 bases and J lost 4 bases. There are 13 residues in the CDR3. This receptor was obtained from a female donor with ankylosing spondylitis or in good health (not recorded which). The rearrangement uses TRBV20-1 and TRBJ1-5; 7 bases map to TRBD1. The specimen was blood, either unsorted or a sorted T cell fraction (not recorded which). The CDR3 nucleotides are TGCAGTGCTGCTCAGGGGGGAAATCAGCCCCAGCATTTT. Amino acid sequence: CSAAQGGNQPQHF.